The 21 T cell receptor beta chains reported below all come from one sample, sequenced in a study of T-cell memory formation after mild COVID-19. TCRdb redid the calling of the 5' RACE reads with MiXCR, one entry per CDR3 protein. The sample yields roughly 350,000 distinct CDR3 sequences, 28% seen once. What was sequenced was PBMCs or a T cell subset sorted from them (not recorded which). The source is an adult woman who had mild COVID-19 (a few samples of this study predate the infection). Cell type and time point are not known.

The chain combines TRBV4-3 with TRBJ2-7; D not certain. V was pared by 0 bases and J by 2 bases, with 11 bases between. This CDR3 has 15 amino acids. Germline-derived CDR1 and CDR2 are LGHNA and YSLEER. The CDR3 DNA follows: TGCGCCAGCAGCCAAGATCTGGGCCGCCCCTACGAGCAGTACTTC. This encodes CASSQDLGRPYEQYF.

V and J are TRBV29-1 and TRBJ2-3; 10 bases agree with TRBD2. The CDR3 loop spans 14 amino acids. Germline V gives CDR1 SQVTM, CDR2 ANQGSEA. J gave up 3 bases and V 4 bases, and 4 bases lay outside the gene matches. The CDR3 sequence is CSVASGSGTDTQYF. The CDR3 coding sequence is TGCAGCGTTGCTAGCGGGAGTGGAACAGATACGCAGTATTTT.

CDR3 sequence (DNA): TGCGCCAGCACCTATCTGGGTCCGGGACAGGGTCGTCAGCCCCAGCATTTT. Protein product: CASTYLGPGQGRQPQHF. V usage is TRBV23-1 and J usage is TRBJ1-5; 9 bases agree with TRBD1. TRBV23-1 has ORF status, its function being uncertain. V dropped 7 bases and J dropped 6; count of bases not matched to a gene: 16. The CDR3 loop spans 17 amino acids.

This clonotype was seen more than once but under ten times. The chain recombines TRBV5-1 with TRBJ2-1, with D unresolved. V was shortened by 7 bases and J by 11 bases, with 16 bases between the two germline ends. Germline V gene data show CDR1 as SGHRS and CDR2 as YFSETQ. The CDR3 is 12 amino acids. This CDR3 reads CASSPGPGKQFF. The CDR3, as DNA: TGCGCCAGCTCCCCAGGCCCCGGAAAGCAGTTCTTC.

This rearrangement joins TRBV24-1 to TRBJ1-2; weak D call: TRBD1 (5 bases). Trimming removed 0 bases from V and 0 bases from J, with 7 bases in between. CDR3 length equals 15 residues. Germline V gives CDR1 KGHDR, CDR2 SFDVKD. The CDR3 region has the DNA TGTGCCACCAGTGATTTGGGGGGAGCTAACTATGGCTACACCTTC. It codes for CATSDLGGANYGYTF.

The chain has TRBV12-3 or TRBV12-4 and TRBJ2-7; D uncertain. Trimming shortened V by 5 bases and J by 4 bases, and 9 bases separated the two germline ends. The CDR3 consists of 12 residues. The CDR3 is CASSIGDYEQYF. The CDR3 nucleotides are TGTGCCAGCAGTATTGGGGATTACGAGCAGTACTTC.

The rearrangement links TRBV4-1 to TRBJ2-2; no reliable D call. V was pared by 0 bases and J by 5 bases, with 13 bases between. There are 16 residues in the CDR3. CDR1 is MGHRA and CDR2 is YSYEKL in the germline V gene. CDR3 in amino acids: CASSQEMWVGTGELFF. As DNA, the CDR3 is TGCGCCAGCAGCCAAGAGATGTGGGTCGGTACCGGGGAGCTGTTTTTT.

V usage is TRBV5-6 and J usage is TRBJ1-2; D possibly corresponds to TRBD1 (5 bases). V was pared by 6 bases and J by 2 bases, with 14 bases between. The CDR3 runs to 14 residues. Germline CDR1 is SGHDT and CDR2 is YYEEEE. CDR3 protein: CASTPGTANYGYTF. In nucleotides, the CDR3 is TGTGCCAGCACCCCCGGGACGGCGAACTATGGCTACACCTTC.

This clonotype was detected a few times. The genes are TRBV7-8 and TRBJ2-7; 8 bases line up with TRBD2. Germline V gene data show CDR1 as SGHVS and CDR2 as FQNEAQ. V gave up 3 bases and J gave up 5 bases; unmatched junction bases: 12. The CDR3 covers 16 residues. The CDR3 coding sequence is TGTGCCAGCAGCTTGATTGGGGGGACTAGTTTCCACGAGCAGTACTTC. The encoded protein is CASSLIGGTSFHEQYF.

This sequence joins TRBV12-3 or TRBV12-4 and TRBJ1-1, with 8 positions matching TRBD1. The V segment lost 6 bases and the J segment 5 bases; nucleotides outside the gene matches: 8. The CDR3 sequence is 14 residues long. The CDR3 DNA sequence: TGTGCCAGCAGCCAGGGGGCCCGGAGGACTGAAGCTTTCTTT. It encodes CASSQGARRTEAFF.

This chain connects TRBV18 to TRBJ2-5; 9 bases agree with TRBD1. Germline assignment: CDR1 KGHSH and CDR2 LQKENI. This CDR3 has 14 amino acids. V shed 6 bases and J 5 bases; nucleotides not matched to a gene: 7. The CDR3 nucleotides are TGTGCCAGCTCCTGGACAGGGGTCAGGGAGACCCAGTACTTC. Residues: CASSWTGVRETQYF. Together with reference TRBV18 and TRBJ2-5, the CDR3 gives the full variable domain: NAGVMQNPRHLVRRRGQEARLRCSPMKGHSHVYWYRQLPEEGLKFMVYLQKENIIDESGMPKERFSAEFPKEGPSILRIQQVVRGDSAAYFCASSWTGVRETQYFGPGTRLLVL.

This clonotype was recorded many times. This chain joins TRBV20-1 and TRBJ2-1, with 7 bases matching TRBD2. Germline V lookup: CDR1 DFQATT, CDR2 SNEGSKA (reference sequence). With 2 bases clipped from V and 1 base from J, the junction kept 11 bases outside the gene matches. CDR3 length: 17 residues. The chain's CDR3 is CSARNPGQRDSYNEQFF. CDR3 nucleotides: TGCAGTGCTAGAAACCCCGGGCAGCGGGATTCCTACAATGAGCAGTTCTTC.

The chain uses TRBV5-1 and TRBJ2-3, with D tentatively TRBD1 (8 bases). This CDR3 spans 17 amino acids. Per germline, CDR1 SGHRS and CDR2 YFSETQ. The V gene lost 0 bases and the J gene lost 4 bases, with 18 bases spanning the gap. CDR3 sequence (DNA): TGCGCCAGCAGCTTGGCCCCACAGGGGGGGACCGCAGATACGCAGTATTTT. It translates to CASSLAPQGGTADTQYF.

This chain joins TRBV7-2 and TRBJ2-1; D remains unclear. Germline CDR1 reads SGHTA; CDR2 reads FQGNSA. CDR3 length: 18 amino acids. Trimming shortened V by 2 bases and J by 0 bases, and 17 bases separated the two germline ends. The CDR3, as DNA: TGTGCCAGCAGCTTAAATGCGCGCGGATATAGCTCCTACAATGAGCAGTTCTTC. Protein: CASSLNARGYSSYNEQFF.

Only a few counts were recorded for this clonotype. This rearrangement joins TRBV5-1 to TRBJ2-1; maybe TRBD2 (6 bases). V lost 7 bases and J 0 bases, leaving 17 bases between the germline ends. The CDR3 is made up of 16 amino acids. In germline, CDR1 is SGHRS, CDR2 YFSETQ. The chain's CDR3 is CASAIQGLSSYNEQFF. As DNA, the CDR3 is TGCGCCAGCGCCATCCAGGGACTTAGCTCCTACAATGAGCAGTTCTTC.

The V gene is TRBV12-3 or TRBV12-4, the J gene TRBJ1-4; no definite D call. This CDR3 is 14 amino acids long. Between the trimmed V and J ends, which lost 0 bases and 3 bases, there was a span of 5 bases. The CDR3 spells CASSLARANEKLFF. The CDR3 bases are TGTGCCAGCAGTTTAGCCCGGGCTAATGAAAAACTGTTTTTT.

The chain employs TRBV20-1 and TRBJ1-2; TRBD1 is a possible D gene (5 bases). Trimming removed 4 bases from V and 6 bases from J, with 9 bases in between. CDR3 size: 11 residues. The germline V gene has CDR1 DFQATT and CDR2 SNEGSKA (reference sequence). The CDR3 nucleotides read TGCAGTGCTAAAGGGACGGATGGCTACACCTTC. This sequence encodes CSAKGTDGYTF.

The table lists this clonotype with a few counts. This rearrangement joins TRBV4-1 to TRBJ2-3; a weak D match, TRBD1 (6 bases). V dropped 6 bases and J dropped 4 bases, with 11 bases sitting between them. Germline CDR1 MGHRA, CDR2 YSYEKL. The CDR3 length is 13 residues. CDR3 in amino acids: CASRPQGPDTQYF. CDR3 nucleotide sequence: TGCGCCAGCAGGCCACAGGGTCCAGATACGCAGTATTTT.

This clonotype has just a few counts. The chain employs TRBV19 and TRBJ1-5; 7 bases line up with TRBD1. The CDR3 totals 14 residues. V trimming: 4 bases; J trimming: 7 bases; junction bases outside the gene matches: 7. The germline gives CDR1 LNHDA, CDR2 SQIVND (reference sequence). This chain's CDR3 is CASSTRQGNQPQHF. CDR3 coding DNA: TGTGCCAGTAGTACCCGACAGGGTAACCAGCCCCAGCATTTT.

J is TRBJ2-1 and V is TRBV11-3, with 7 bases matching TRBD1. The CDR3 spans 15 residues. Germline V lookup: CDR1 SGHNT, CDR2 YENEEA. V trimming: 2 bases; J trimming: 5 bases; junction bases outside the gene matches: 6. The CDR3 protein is CASSLWSTGDNEQFF. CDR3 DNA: TGTGCCAGCAGCTTATGGTCAACAGGGGACAATGAGCAGTTCTTC.

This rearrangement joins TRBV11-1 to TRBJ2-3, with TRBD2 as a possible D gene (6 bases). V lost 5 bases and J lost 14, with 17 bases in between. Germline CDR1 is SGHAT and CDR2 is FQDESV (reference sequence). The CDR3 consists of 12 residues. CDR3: CASSQPGLHSYF. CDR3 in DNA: TGTGCCAGCAGCCAACCGGGACTCCATTCGTATTTT.